The 13 T cell receptor beta chains below come from one sample, sequenced in a study of beta chain features in type 1 diabetes. General observations from the study: Within each of all four CD4+ subsets, Type 1 diabetes patients had TCRB CDR3s that were moderately but significantly shorter.

Sequenced material consisted of expressed TCRB transcripts (all of the isolated RNA was reverse transcribed). The repertoire was sequenced with immunoSEQ multiplex PCR; TCRdb's copy has only in-frame clones and lacks some. The table has fewer than 350,000 clones, approximately 15% seen once. These receptors have no identified antigens. The sequenced material came from naive CD4+ T cells from blood. These TCRs come from a man aged 18 to 30 with type 1 diabetes.

The chain couples TRBV18 to TRBJ2-4, with a weak D call TRBD1 (5 bases). The CDR3 sequence is 15 residues long. The germline V gene has CDR1 KGHSH and CDR2 LQKENI. Deletions cut 4 bases from V and 1 base from J, with 11 bases between. The CDR3 reads CASSLRENAKNIQYF. The DNA of the CDR3 is TGTGCCAGCTCACTCAGGGAAAACGCCAAAAACATTCAGTACTTC.

The chain joins TRBV20-1 to TRBJ2-1, with D unclear. The CDR3 consists of 10 residues. V was cut by 6 bases and J by 7 bases, with 7 bases left in between. From germline, CDR1 is DFQATT and CDR2 SNEGSKA (reference sequence). The CDR3 reads CSATRNEQFF. CDR3 bases: TGCAGTGCCACTCGGAATGAGCAGTTCTTC.

A few counts support this clone. The J gene is TRBJ2-7, the V gene TRBV29-1, with 10 bases that match TRBD1. With 7 bases clipped from V and 5 bases from J, the junction kept 11 bases outside the gene matches. This CDR3 spans 14 amino acids. Germline V gene data show CDR1 as SQVTM and CDR2 as ANQGSEA. DNA of the CDR3: TGCAGCGCCACCCGTCGGGACAGGGGCCACGAGCAGTACTTC. This codes for CSATRRDRGHEQYF.

V gene TRBV18 combines with J gene TRBJ1-4, with D possibly being TRBD1 (5 bases). There are 15 residues in the CDR3. V lost 1 base, J lost 2 bases, and 8 bases lay in between. Germline loops: CDR1 KGHSH, CDR2 LQKENI. The CDR3 protein is CASSPRGGTNEKLFF. Written as DNA, the CDR3 is TGTGCCAGCTCACCACGGGGGGGGACTAATGAAAAACTGTTTTTT.

The gene calls are TRBV2 and TRBJ2-5, with D perhaps TRBD2 (6 bases). Germline V gives CDR1 SNHLY, CDR2 FYNNEI. V was cut by 5 bases and J by 9 bases, with 22 bases left in between. The CDR3 covers 15 residues. CDR3 sequence: CASSYTGLPSPAQYF. The CDR3 nucleotides read TGTGCCAGCAGTTATACGGGACTCCCTTCACCGGCCCAGTACTTC. Combining the CDR3 with reference TRBV2 and TRBJ2-5 gives the whole variable domain EPEVTQTPSHQVTQMGQEVILRCVPISNHLYFYWYRQILGQKVEFLVSFYNNEISEKSEIFDDQFSVERPDGSNFTLKIRSTKLEDSAMYFCASSYTGLPSPAQYFGPGTRLLVL.

The V call is TRBV21-1, the J call TRBJ2-3; the D call TRBD2 from the table was never checked on the DNA. TRBV21-1 represents a pseudogene. This CDR3 has 20 amino acids. CDR3 DNA: TGTGCCAGCAGCACCACTAAGGGGACTAGCGGCCCGACCCACCCAGATACGCAGTATTTT. This sequence encodes CASSTTKGTSGPTHPDTQYF.

V is TRBV4-3 and J is TRBJ2-1; D might be TRBD1 (6 bases). Trimming shortened V by 4 bases and J by 3 bases, and 13 bases separated the two germline ends. The CDR3 is 15 residues long. The germline V gene has CDR1 LGHNA and CDR2 YSLEER. For the CDR3, the DNA is TGCGCCAGCAGCCCCCAAGACAGGATCTACAATGAGCAGTTCTTC. Residues: CASSPQDRIYNEQFF.

The chain is built from TRBV28 and TRBJ1-2; D ambiguous. The CDR3 loop spans 15 amino acids. V was pared by 6 bases and J by 5 bases, with 19 bases between. Germline V lookup: CDR1 MDHEN, CDR2 SYDVKM. The CDR3 region is CASSHLWSGSYGYTF. In DNA form, the CDR3 reads TGTGCCAGCAGCCACTTGTGGTCAGGTTCTTATGGCTACACCTTC.

This clone was recorded a few times. The V gene is TRBV7-9, the J gene TRBJ2-1, with D hard to call. The V and J ends lost 4 bases and 8 bases respectively, with 12 bases between them. CDR3 length: 13 amino acids. In germline, CDR1 is SEHNR, CDR2 FQNEAQ (reference sequence). The chain's CDR3 is CASSSTGLDEQFF. CDR3 DNA sequence: TGTGCCAGCAGCTCCACTGGGCTCGATGAGCAGTTCTTC.

This clone appeared a few times. The V and J genes are TRBV5-1 and TRBJ1-2, with 12 bases identical to TRBD1. Germline CDR1 is SGHRS and CDR2 is YFSETQ. Trimming at V came to 3 bases and at J to 8 bases, leaving 8 bases not matched to a gene. The CDR3 is made up of 15 amino acids. CDR3 protein: CASSSGTGGGGGYTF. For the CDR3, the DNA is TGCGCCAGCAGCTCCGGGACAGGGGGCGGCGGCGGCTACACCTTC.

This sequence joins TRBV9 and TRBJ1-1; 11 bases agree with TRBD1. This CDR3 is built from 15 residues. V trimming: 4 bases; J trimming: 5 bases; junction bases outside the gene matches: 7. CDR1 and CDR2 (germline): SGDLS, YYNGEE. The CDR3 DNA reads as TGTGCCAGCAGCCCCTCGGGGACAGGGGGAACTGAAGCTTTCTTT. This codes for CASSPSGTGGTEAFF. The full variable domain, its missing parts supplied by reference TRBV9 and TRBJ1-1, is DSGVTQTPKHLITATGQRVTLRCSPRSGDLSVYWYQQSLDQGLQFLIQYYNGEERAKGNILERFSAQQFPDLHSELNLSSLELGDSALYFCASSPSGTGGTEAFFGQGTRLTVV.

In this sample, this clone turned up a few times. The V gene is TRBV7-2, the J gene TRBJ2-7; TRBD1 is a possible D gene (5 bases). The ends were cut back, 0 bases at V and 10 bases at J, with 10 bases in the middle. Germline assignment: CDR1 SGHTA and CDR2 FQGNSA. The CDR3 consists of 12 residues. The CDR3 loop reads CASSLAGALQYF. CDR3 bases: TGTGCCAGCAGCTTAGCTGGGGCCCTACAGTACTTC. Full variable domain (missing parts from reference TRBV7-2 and TRBJ2-7): GAGVSQSPSNKVTEKGKDVELRCDPISGHTALYWYRQSLGQGLEFLIYFQGNSAPDKSGLPSDRFSAERTGGSVSTLTIQRTQQEDSAVYLCASSLAGALQYFGPGTRLTVT.

This clone was counted between two and nine times. The J gene is TRBJ1-2, the V gene TRBV6-6; 7 nucleotides match TRBD1. Germline CDR1 MNHNY, CDR2 SVGAGI (reference sequence). With V trimmed by 11 bases and J by 8 bases, 11 bases remained unmatched. This CDR3 is built from 12 residues. The chain's CDR3 is CASTQGDLGYTF. In DNA, the CDR3 is TGTGCCTCCACCCAGGGGGATCTGGGCTACACCTTC.